These 20 T cell receptor beta chains came from one sample sequenced in a study of Tregs in tolerant kidney transplant recipients. Only in-frame clones appear in the TCRdb table, and some are missing; sequencing was by immunoSEQ multiplex PCR. This table has 20,000 to 25,000 clones, approximately 81% appearing once. Recipients received nonmyeloablative bone marrow transplants from related graft donors, with transient mixed chimerism. Sequences were derived from CD8+ T cells from blood (PBMCs), sampled 6 months after the transplant. The receptors were sampled from a human patient who received a combined kidney and bone marrow transplant. Some T cells may be graft donor cells.

The rearrangement links TRBV6-5 to TRBJ2-7; D is unclear. The CDR3 loop spans 13 amino acids. Per germline, CDR1 MNHEY and CDR2 SVGAGI. Deletions cut 0 bases from V and 2 bases from J, with 5 bases between. The CDR3 nucleotides read TGTGCCAGCAGTTACTCGGCACCCTACGAGCAGTACTTC. Amino acids: CASSYSAPYEQYF.

The chain recombines TRBV4-3 with TRBJ2-1; possibly TRBD1 for D (6 bases). Per germline, CDR1 LGHNA and CDR2 YSLEER. There are 14 residues in the CDR3. With 4 bases removed from V and 5 bases from J, the gap between germline ends came to 12 bases. The CDR3 bases are TGCGCCAGCAGCCCCATGGACAGTGACAATGAGCAGTTCTTC. Translation: CASSPMDSDNEQFF.

This chain joins TRBV9 and TRBJ2-2, with 10 bases matching TRBD1. V lost 0 bases to trimming and J lost 4 bases; unmatched junction nucleotides: 3. The CDR3 runs to 16 residues. The V gene's germline CDR1 is SGDLS and CDR2 YYNGEE. CDR3 region: CASSVGDRGSTGELFF. For the CDR3, the DNA is TGTGCCAGCAGCGTAGGGGACAGGGGTTCCACCGGGGAGCTGTTTTTT.

The sample holds a few counts of this clone. The chain couples TRBV4-2 to TRBJ2-7; TRBD2 agrees at 14 bases. Germline V gene data show CDR1 as LGHNA and CDR2 as YNFKEQ. There are 15 residues in the CDR3. Trimming cost V 5 bases and J 1 base; bases outside gene matches: 1. The DNA for the CDR3 is TGTGCCAGCAGCGGACTAGCGGGAGGTTCCTACGAGCAGTACTTC. Translating it yields CASSGLAGGSYEQYF.

The chain uses TRBV7-2 and TRBJ2-3; 7 bases line up with TRBD2. In germline, CDR1 is SGHTA, CDR2 FQGNSA. The CDR3 has 16 amino acids. Trimming at V came to 5 bases and at J to 4 bases, leaving 12 bases not matched to a gene. CDR3 loop: CASSTHPGGGADTQYF. The CDR3 region has the DNA TGTGCCAGCAGCACCCACCCGGGGGGAGGGGCAGATACGCAGTATTTT.

The V call is TRBV13, the J call TRBJ2-3; D call uncertain. The germline V gene has CDR1 PRHDT and CDR2 FYEKMQ (reference sequence). The CDR3 spans 13 residues. V lost 2 bases and J 2 bases, leaving 5 bases between the germline ends. The CDR3 sequence: CASSLFLTDTQYF. The CDR3 bases are TGTGCCAGCAGCTTATTCCTCACAGATACGCAGTATTTT.

J is TRBJ2-5 and V is TRBV19; 7 bases are a match to TRBD1. TRBJ2-7 matches the DNA end more closely, so the J call is doubtful. The CDR3 is 14 amino acids. The germline CDR1 and CDR2 sequences are LNHDA and SQIVND (reference sequence). The CDR3 sequence is CASSIRTGINEQYF. The DNA of the CDR3 is TGTGCCAGTAGTATTCGGACAGGCATCAACGAGCAGTACTTC.

The chain carries TRBV29-1 and TRBJ2-6; 9 nucleotides align to TRBD1. Germline V gene data show CDR1 as SQVTM and CDR2 as ANQGSEA. CDR3 size: 14 residues. The V gene end was trimmed by 7 bases and the J gene end by 4 bases; junction bases not matched to a gene: 5. CDR3 sequence: CSATGGEGANVLTF. The CDR3 bases are TGCAGCGCCACAGGGGGCGAAGGGGCCAACGTCCTGACTTTC. Filled out from reference TRBV29-1 and TRBJ2-6, the complete variable domain reads SAVISQKPSRDICQRGTSLTIQCQVDSQVTMMFWYRQQPGQSLTLIATANQGSEATYESGFVIDKFPISRPNLTFSTLTVSNMSPEDSSIYLCSATGGEGANVLTFGAGSRLTVL.

The V and J genes are TRBV9 and TRBJ2-1, with a tentative D call TRBD1 (5 bases). CDR3 length equals 18 residues. CDR1 and CDR2 (germline): SGDLS, YYNGEE. V was clipped by 3 bases and J by 0 bases, with 19 bases between them. The CDR3, as DNA: TGTGCCAGCAGCGCCACAGGACGGATACCGGGCTCCTACAATGAGCAGTTCTTC. Encoded protein: CASSATGRIPGSYNEQFF.

This chain links TRBV4-1 with TRBJ2-4, with 7 bases identical to TRBD2. The CDR3 runs to 18 residues. Germline V gene sequence: CDR1 MGHRA, CDR2 YSYEKL. With 1 base clipped from V and 9 bases from J, the junction kept 18 bases outside the gene matches. For the CDR3, the DNA is TGCGCCAGCAGCCAAGGTTTGCCTAGCGGACCCAAGGGAATCATTCAGTACTTC. It encodes CASSQGLPSGPKGIIQYF.

The gene calls are TRBV5-1 and TRBJ1-1, with 10 bases lining up with TRBD1. The CDR3 is 16 amino acids. Unmatched junction bases numbered 5, after V lost 3 bases and J lost 0 bases. The germline V gene has CDR1 SGHRS and CDR2 YFSETQ. Here the CDR3 DNA reads TGCGCCAGCAGCTCCGCGGGACAGGGGCTGAACACTGAAGCTTTCTTT. It encodes CASSSAGQGLNTEAFF.

The V and J genes are TRBV7-9 and TRBJ2-3; a weak D match, TRBD1 (5 bases). The length of the CDR3 is 14 residues. CDR1 and CDR2 from the germline V gene are SEHNR and FQNEAQ (reference sequence). Trimming shortened V by 6 bases and J by 2 bases, and 12 bases separated the two germline ends. CDR3 sequence (DNA): TGTGCCAGCAGTACAGGAATTTACACAGATACGCAGTATTTT. This sequence encodes CASSTGIYTDTQYF. Combining the CDR3 with reference TRBV7-9 and TRBJ2-3 gives the whole variable domain DTGVSQNPRHKITKRGQNVTFRCDPISEHNRLYWYRQTLGQGPEFLTYFQNEAQLEKSRLLSDRFSAERPKGSFSTLEIQRTEQGDSAMYLCASSTGIYTDTQYFGPGTRLTVL.

The rearrangement joins TRBV4-2 to TRBJ2-3; D is ambiguous. The length of the CDR3 is 16 residues. V was shortened by 3 bases and J by 1 base, with 14 bases between the two germline ends. Germline V gene data show CDR1 as LGHNA and CDR2 as YNFKEQ. The CDR3 protein is CASSQRALGGTDTQYF. CDR3 bases: TGTGCCAGCAGCCAGAGAGCCCTAGGCGGCACAGATACGCAGTATTTT.

The chain joins TRBV30 to TRBJ2-3; D gene unclear. The CDR3 consists of 15 residues. The germline V and J ends were trimmed by 3 bases and 1 base, with 14 bases remaining between them. Germline CDR1 is GTSNPN and CDR2 is SVGIG (reference sequence). CDR3 sequence reads: CAWSIGSTGTDTQYF. The CDR3, as DNA: TGTGCCTGGAGCATCGGGTCGACGGGCACAGATACGCAGTATTTT.

This chain uses TRBV7-6 with TRBJ2-1; TRBD2 aligns across 11 bases. Trimming took 2 bases from V and 7 from J; bases not matched to a gene: 7. In germline, CDR1 is SGHVS, CDR2 FNYEAQ. The CDR3 spans 16 residues. The DNA for the CDR3 is TGTGCCAGCAGCTTACTAGCGGGGGGCAGGGTGAATGAGCAGTTCTTC. The encoded protein is CASSLLAGGRVNEQFF.

The rearrangement links TRBV7-9 to TRBJ1-5; D remains ambiguous. The CDR3 runs 11 residues. Trimming stripped 1 base from V and 13 bases from J, with 8 bases between. Germline V gene data show CDR1 as SEHNR and CDR2 as FQNEAQ (reference sequence). The CDR3 DNA follows: TGTGCCAGCAGCTTAGGAGAGTTACAGCATTTT. Translated, it gives CASSLGELQHF.

This chain links TRBV7-9 with TRBJ1-1; 8 positions agree with TRBD1. CDR1 SEHNR and CDR2 FQNEAQ come from the germline V gene (reference sequence). The CDR3 loop spans 16 amino acids. V dropped 3 bases and J dropped 5; count of bases not matched to a gene: 11. CDR3 loop: CASSFPRTGSNTEAFF. The CDR3 DNA sequence: TGTGCCAGCAGCTTCCCAAGGACAGGGAGTAATACTGAAGCTTTCTTT.

On this clone: The sample holds other DNA sequences that translate to the same CDR3. The rearrangement links TRBV5-4 to TRBJ1-6; possible D gene TRBD1, 6 bases. Trimming took off 2 bases at V and 7 bases at J, with 7 bases between the two ends. CDR1 SGHNT and CDR2 YYREEE come from the germline V gene (reference sequence). This CDR3 is built from 13 residues. This chain's CDR3 is CASSFQGNSPLHF. The CDR3 DNA sequence: TGTGCCAGCAGCTTCCAGGGGAATTCACCCCTCCACTTT.

The chain joins TRBV6-5 to TRBJ2-3, with 8 positions matching TRBD1. From germline, CDR1 is MNHEY and CDR2 SVGAGI. CDR3 length equals 12 residues. V shed 5 bases, J shed 6 bases, and the junction held 1 base outside the gene matches. This CDR3 reads CASSQGADTQYF. The CDR3 DNA reads TGTGCCAGCAGTCAGGGGGCGGATACGCAGTATTTT.

This clone has a single count. This chain joins TRBV7-2 and TRBJ2-1; D remains unclear. Trimming left V 0 bases short and J 0 bases short, with 9 bases between. Germline CDR1 is SGHTA and CDR2 is FQGNSA. The CDR3 sequence is 16 residues long. CDR3 amino acids: CASSLALPSSYNEQFF. The DNA for the CDR3 is TGTGCCAGCAGCTTAGCGCTCCCGAGCTCCTACAATGAGCAGTTCTTC.